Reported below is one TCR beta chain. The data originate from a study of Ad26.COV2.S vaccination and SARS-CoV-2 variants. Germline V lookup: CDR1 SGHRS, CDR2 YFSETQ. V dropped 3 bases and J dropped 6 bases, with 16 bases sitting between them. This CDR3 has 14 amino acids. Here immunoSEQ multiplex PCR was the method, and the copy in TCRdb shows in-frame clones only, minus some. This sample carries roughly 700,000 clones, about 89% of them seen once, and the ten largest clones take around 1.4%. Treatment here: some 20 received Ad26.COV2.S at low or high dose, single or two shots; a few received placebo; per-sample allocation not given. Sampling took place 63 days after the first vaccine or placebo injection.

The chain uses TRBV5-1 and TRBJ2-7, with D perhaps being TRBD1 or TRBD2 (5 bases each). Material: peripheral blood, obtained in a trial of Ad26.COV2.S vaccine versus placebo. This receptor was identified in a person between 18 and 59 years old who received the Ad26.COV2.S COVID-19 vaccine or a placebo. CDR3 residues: CASSSGRNRGEQYF. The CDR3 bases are TGCGCCAGCAGCTCGGGACGGAACCGGGGCGAGCAGTACTTC.